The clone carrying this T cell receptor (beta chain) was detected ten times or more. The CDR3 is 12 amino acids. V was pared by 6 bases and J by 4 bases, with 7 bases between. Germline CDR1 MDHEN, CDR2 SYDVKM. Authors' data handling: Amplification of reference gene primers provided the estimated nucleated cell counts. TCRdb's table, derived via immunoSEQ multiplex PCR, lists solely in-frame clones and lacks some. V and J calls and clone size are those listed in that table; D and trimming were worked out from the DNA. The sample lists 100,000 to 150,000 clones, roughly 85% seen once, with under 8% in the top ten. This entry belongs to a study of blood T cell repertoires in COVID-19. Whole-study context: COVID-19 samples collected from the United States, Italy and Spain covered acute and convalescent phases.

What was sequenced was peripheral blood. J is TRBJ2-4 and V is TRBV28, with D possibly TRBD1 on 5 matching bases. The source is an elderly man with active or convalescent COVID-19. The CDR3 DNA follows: TGTGCCAGCAGGTCAGGGAAAAACATTCAGTACTTC. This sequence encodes CASRSGKNIQYF.